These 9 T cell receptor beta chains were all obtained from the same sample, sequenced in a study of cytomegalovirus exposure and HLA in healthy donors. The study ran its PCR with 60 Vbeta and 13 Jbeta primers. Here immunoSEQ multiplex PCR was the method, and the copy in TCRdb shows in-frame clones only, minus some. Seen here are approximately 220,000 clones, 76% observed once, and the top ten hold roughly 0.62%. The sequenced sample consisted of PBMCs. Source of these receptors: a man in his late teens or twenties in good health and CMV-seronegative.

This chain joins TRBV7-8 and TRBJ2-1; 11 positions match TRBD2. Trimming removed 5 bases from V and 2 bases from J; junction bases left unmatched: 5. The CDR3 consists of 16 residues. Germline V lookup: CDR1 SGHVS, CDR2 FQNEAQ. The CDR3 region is CASSEAGLAAYNEQFF. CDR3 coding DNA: TGTGCCAGCAGCGAAGCGGGACTAGCGGCCTACAATGAGCAGTTCTTC.

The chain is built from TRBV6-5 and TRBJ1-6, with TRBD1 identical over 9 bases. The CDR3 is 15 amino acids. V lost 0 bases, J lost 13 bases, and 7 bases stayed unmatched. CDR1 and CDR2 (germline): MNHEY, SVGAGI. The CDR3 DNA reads TGTGCCAGCAGTTACTCATCGGGACAGGGTTCCCCCCTCCACTTT. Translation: CASSYSSGQGSPLHF.

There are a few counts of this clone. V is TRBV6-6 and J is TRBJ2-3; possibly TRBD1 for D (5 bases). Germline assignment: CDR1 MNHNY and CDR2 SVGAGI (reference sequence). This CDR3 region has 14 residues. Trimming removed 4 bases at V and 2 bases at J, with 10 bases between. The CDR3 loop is CASSLGLPTDTQYF. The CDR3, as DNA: TGTGCCAGCAGTTTGGGGCTTCCCACAGATACGCAGTATTTT.

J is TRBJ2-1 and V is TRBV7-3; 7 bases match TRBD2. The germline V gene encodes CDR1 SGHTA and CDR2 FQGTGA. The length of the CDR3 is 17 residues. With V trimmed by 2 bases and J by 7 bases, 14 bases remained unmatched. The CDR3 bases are TGTGCCAGCAGCTTAGACCCCCCGGGACTGGGGGGGAATGAGCAGTTCTTC. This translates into CASSLDPPGLGGNEQFF.

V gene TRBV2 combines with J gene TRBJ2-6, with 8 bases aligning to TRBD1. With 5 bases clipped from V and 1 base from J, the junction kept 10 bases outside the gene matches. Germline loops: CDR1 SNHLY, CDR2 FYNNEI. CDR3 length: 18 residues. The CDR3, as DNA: TGTGCCAGCAGTCCATTCTGGGACAGGTCTTCTGGGGCCAACGTCCTGACTTTC. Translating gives CASSPFWDRSSGANVLTF.

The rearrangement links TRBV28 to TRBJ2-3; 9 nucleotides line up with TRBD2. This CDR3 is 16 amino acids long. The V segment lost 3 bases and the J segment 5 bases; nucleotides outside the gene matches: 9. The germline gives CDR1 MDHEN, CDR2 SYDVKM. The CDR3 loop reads CASSFYGSGSRDTQYF. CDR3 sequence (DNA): TGTGCCAGCAGTTTCTACGGTAGCGGGAGCCGAGATACGCAGTATTTT.

CDR3 DNA sequence: TGTGCCAGCCGAGGAACAACTGAAGCTTTCTTT. Translation gives CASRGTTEAFF. This chain joins TRBV5-8 and TRBJ1-1; D unresolved. V shed 7 bases and J shed 5 bases, with 9 bases lying between them. The germline gives CDR1 SGHTS, CDR2 YDEGEE. The CDR3 is made up of 11 amino acids.

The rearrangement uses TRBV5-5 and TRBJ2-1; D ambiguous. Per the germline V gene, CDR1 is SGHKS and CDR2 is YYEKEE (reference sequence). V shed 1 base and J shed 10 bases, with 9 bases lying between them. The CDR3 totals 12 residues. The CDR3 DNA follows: TGTGCCAGCAGCTTGTCGAGTTTAGAGCAGTTCTTC. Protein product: CASSLSSLEQFF.

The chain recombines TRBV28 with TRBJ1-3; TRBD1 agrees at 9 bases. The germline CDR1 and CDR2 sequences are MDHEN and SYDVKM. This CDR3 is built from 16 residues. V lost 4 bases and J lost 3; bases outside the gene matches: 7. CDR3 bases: TGTGCCAGCAGTTCGTGGACAGGGGTATTTGGAAACACCATATATTTT. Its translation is CASSSWTGVFGNTIYF.